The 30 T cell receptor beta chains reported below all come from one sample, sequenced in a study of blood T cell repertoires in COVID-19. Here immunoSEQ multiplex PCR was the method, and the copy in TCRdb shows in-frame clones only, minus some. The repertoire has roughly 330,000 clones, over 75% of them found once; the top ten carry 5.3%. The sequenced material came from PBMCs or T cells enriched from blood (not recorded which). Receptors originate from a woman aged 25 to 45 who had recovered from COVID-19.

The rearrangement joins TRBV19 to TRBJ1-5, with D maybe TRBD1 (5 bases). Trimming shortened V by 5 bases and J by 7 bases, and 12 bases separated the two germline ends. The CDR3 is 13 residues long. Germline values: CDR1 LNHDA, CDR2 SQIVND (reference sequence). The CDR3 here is CASSPTARQPQHF. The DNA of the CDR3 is TGTGCCAGTAGTCCGACAGCTCGGCAGCCCCAGCATTTT.

CDR3 DNA: TGTGCCAGCACAGACAGGGGGGCCCAGTACTTC. Translating it yields CASTDRGAQYF. This chain links TRBV27 with TRBJ2-5; 9 nucleotides match TRBD1. CDR1 is MNHEY, CDR2 SMNVEV, per germline (reference sequence). The CDR3 is 11 residues long. The trim removed 7 bases at V and 9 bases at J, leaving 3 bases unmatched.

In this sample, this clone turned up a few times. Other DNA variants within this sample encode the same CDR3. DNA of the CDR3: TGTGCCAGCAGACACGGACTAGCGGGGGGAGAGACCCAGTACTTC. Translation: CASRHGLAGGETQYF. The chain couples TRBV7-6 to TRBJ2-5; 14 nucleotides align to TRBD2. The ends lost 6 bases at V and 4 bases at J; junction bases unmatched: 4. This CDR3 is built from 15 residues. CDR1 SGHVS and CDR2 FNYEAQ come from the germline V gene.

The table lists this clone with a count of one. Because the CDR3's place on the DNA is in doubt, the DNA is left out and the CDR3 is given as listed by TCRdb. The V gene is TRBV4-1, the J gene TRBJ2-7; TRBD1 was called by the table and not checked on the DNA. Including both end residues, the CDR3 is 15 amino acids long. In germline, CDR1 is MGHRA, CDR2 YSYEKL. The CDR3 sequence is CASSQIRDSLYQQYF.

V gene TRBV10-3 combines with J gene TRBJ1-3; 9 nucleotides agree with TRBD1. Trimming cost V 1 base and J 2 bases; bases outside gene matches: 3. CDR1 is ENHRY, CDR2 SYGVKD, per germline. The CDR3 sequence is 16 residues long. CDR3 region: CAISELGQGPGNTIYF. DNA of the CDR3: TGTGCCATCAGTGAGTTGGGACAGGGCCCTGGAAACACCATATATTTT.

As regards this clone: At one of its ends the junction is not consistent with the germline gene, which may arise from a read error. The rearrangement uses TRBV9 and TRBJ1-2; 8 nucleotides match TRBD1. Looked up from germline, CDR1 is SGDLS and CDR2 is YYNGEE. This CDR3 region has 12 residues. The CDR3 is CASSARTGLYSF. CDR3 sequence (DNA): TGTGCCAGCAGCGCCCGGACAGGGTTGTATTCCTTC.

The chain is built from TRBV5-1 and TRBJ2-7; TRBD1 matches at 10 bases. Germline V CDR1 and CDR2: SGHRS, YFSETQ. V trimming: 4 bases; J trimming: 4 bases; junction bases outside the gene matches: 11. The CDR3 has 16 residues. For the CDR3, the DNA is TGCGCCAGCAGCCTCCTACCGACAGGGGGCGAATACGAGCAGTACTTC. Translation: CASSLLPTGGEYEQYF.

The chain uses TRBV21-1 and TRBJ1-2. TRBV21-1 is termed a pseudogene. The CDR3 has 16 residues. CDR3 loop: CASSKGGELGIYGYTF. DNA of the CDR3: TGTGCCAGCAGCAAAGGGGGGGAATTGGGCATCTATGGCTACACCTTC.

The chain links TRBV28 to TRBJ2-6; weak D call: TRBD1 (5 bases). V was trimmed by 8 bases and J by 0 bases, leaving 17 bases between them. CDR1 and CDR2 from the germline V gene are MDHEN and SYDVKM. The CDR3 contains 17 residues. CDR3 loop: CASEETVTHSGANVLTF. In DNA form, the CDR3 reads TGTGCCAGCGAGGAGACAGTGACTCACTCTGGGGCCAACGTCCTGACTTTC.

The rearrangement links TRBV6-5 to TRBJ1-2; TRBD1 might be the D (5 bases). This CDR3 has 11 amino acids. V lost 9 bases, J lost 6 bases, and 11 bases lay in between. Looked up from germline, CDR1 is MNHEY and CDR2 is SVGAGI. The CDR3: CARFGGDGYTF. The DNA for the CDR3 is TGTGCCAGGTTCGGGGGGGATGGCTACACCTTC.

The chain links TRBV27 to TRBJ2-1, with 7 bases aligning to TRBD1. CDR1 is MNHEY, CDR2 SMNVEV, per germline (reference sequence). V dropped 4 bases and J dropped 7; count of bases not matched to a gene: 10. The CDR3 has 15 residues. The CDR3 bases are TGTGCCAGCAGTTCCCGCAACCCGACAGGGAATGAGCAGTTCTTC. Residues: CASSSRNPTGNEQFF.

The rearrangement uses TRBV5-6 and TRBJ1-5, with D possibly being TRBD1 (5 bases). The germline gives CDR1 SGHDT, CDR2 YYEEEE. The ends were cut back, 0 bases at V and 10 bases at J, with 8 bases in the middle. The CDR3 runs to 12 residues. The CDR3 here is CASSLVRGPQHF. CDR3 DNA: TGTGCCAGCAGCTTGGTGCGGGGCCCCCAGCATTTT. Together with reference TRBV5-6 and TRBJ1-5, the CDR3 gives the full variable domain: DAGVTQSPTHLIKTRGQQVTLRCSPKSGHDTVSWYQQALGQGPQFIFQYYEEEERQRGNFPDRFSGHQFPNYSSELNVNALLLGDSALYLCASSLVRGPQHFGDGTRLSIL.

Here the CDR3 DNA reads TGTGCCAGCAGCCTATTCTCCGGGACAGGGATAGAGACCCAGTACTTC. Translation gives CASSLFSGTGIETQYF. The chain is built from TRBV28 and TRBJ2-5, with TRBD1 matching 9 bases. From germline, CDR1 is MDHEN and CDR2 SYDVKM. This CDR3 has 16 amino acids. The V segment lost 6 bases and the J segment 4 bases; nucleotides outside the gene matches: 12.

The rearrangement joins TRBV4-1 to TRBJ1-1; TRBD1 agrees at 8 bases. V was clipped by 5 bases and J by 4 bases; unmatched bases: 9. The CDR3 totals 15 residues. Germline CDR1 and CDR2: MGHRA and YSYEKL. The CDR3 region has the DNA TGCGCCAGCAGCGCGCCCCGGCAGGGGGCCACTGAAGCTTTCTTT. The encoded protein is CASSAPRQGATEAFF.

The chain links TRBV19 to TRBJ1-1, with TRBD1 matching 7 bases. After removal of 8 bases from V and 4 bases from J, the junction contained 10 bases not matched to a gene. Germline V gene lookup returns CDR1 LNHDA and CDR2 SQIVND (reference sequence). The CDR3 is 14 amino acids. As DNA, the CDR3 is TGTGCCAGTGAAAGGCGACAGGGTTCCACTGAAGCTTTCTTT. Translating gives CASERRQGSTEAFF.

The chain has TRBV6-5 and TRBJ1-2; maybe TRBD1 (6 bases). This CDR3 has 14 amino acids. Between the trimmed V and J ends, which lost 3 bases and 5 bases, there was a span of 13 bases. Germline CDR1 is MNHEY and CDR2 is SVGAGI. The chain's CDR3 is CASSYAGDGYGYTF. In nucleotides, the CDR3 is TGTGCCAGCAGTTATGCAGGGGACGGTTATGGCTACACCTTC.

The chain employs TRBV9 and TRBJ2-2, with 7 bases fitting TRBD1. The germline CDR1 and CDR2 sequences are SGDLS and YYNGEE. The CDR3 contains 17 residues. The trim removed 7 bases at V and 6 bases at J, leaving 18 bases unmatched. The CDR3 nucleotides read TGTGCCAGCTCTTCCGGAGAGACAGGGTATATTTCCGGGGAGCTGTTTTTT. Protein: CASSSGETGYISGELFF.

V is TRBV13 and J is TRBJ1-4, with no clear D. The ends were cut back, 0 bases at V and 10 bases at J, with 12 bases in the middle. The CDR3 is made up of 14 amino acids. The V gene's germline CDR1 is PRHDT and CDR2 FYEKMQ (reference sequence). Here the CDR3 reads CASSLGTPNGKLFF. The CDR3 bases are TGTGCCAGCAGCTTAGGCACCCCGAACGGAAAACTGTTTTTT.

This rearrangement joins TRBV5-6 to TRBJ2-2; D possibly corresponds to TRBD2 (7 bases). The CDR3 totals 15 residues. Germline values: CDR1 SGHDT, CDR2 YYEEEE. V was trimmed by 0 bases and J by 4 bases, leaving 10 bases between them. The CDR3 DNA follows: TGTGCCAGCAGCTTGGACAGGGAGGGCACCGGGGAGCTGTTTTTT. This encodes CASSLDREGTGELFF.

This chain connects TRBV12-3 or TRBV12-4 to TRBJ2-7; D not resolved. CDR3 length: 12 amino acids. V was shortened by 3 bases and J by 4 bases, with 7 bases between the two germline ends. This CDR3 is CASSFQAYEQYF. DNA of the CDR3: TGTGCCAGCAGTTTCCAGGCGTACGAGCAGTACTTC.

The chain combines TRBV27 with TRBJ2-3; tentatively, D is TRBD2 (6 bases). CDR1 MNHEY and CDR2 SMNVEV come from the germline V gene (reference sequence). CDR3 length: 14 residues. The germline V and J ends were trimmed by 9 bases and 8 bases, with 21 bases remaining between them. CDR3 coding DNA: TGTGCCAGTGTAAGGGTCTCTGGGGGGATTACGCAGTATTTT. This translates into CASVRVSGGITQYF.

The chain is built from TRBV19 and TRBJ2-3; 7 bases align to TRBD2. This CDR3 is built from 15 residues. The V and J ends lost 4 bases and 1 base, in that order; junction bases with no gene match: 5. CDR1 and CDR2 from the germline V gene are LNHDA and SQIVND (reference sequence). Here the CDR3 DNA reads TGTGCCAGTAGTAACCCGAGCGGGGGCACAGATACGCAGTATTTT. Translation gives CASSNPSGGTDTQYF.

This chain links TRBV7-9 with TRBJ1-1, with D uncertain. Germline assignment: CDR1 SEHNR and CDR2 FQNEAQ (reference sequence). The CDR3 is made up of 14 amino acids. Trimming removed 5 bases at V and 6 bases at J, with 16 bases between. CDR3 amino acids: CASSPLSGYAEAFF. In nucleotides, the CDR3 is TGTGCCAGCAGCCCTTTGTCGGGGTACGCTGAAGCTTTCTTT. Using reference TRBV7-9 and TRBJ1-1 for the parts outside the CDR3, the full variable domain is DTGVSQNPRHKITKRGQNVTFRCDPISEHNRLYWYRQTLGQGPEFLTYFQNEAQLEKSRLLSDRFSAERPKGSFSTLEIQRTEQGDSAMYLCASSPLSGYAEAFFGQGTRLTVV.

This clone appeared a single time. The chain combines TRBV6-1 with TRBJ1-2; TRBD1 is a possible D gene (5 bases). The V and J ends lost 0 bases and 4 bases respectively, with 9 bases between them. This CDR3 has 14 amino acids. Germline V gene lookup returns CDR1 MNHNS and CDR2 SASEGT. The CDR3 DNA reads TGTGCCAGCAGTGAAGCAGGGGCGAGCTATGGCTACACCTTC. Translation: CASSEAGASYGYTF.

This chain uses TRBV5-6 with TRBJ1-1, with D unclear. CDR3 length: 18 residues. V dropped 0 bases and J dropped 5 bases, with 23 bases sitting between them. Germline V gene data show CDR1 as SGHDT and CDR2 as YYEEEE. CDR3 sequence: CASSLEWSGSPLRTEAFF. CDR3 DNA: TGTGCCAGCAGCTTGGAATGGTCGGGGTCCCCCTTGAGAACTGAAGCTTTCTTT.

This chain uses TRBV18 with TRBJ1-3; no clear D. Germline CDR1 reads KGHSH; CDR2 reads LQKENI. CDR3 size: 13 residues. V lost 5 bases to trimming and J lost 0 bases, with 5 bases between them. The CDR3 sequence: CASSMASGNTIYF. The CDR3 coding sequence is TGTGCCAGCTCAATGGCCTCTGGAAACACCATATATTTT.

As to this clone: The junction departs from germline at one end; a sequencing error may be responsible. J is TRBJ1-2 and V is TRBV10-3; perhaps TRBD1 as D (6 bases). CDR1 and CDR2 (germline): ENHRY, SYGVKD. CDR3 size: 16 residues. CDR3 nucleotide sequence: TGTGCCATCACTGAGCAGGGGTTGGACATGTACTATGGCTACACCTTC. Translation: CAITEQGLDMYYGYTF.

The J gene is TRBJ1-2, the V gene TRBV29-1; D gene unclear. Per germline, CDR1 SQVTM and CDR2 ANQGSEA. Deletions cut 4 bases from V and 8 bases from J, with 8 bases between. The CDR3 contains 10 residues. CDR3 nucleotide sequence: TGCAGCGTTGGGTCGGAGGGCTACACCTTC. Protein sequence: CSVGSEGYTF.

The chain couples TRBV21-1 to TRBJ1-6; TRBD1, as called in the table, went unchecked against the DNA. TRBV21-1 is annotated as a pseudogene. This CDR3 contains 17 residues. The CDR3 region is CASITAPARGRGSPLHF. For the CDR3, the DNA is TGTGCCAGCATTACAGCCCCGGCCAGGGGGCGAGGGTCACCCCTCCACTTT.

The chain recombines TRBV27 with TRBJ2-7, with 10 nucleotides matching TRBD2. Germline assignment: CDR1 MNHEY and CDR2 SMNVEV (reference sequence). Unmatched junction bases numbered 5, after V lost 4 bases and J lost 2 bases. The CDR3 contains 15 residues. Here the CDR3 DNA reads TGTGCCAGCAGTTCCAGACTAGCGGGTACCTACGAGCAGTACTTC. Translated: CASSSRLAGTYEQYF.